The 24 T cell receptor beta chains below were found in one sample sequenced in a study of CD8 T cells in ankylosing spondylitis (dated by TCRdb to 2017 to 2019). Receptor libraries were prepared by 5' RACE. TCRdb records Illumina HiSeq 2500 as the sequencer. Clones were called with MiXCR by TCRdb after fastp trimmed the public reads at Q25, and only in-frame beta chains were retained. Merged by CDR3 protein, the rows form single entries marked with the most common genes and DNA. This sample has about 140,000 distinct CDR3 sequences in its table, and 10% to 12% of those were observed once. The ten largest clones take up about 4% of the sample. The sample was blood, either unsorted or a sorted T cell fraction (not recorded which). The receptors shown here come from a female donor with ankylosing spondylitis or in good health (not recorded which).

At least ten counts were recorded for this clonotype. This chain joins TRBV5-1 and TRBJ1-4; D is undetermined. Germline CDR1 reads SGHRS; CDR2 reads YFSETQ. Between the trimmed V and J ends, which lost 2 bases and 10 bases, there was a span of 18 bases. The CDR3 length is 15 residues. The CDR3 nucleotides are TGCGCCAGCAGCTTAGAGAGCAGCCCTCGGGGAAAACTGTTTTTT. Residues: CASSLESSPRGKLFF.

This clonotype appeared many times. This rearrangement joins TRBV20-1 to TRBJ2-7; 8 bases map to TRBD2. Germline-derived CDR1 and CDR2 are DFQATT and SNEGSKA (reference sequence). The CDR3 runs to 14 residues. The V segment lost 3 bases and the J segment 0 bases; nucleotides outside the gene matches: 4. The CDR3 is CSARGGGNSYEQYF. The DNA of the CDR3 is TGCAGTGCTAGGGGCGGGGGGAACTCCTACGAGCAGTACTTC.

There are many counts of this clonotype. J is TRBJ2-7 and V is TRBV7-7; D is undetermined. This CDR3 has 13 residues. Germline V gene sequence: CDR1 SSHAT, CDR2 FNYEAQ (reference sequence). Trimming took off 0 bases at V and 6 bases at J, with 9 bases between the two ends. The CDR3 region is CASSLAKGSEQYF. DNA of the CDR3: TGTGCCAGCAGCTTAGCGAAAGGGTCCGAGCAGTACTTC.

This clonotype was observed many times. This sequence joins TRBV7-8 and TRBJ2-7, with TRBD2 as a possible D gene (5 bases). The V end was cut by 1 base, the J end by 0 bases, with 19 bases between. Germline V gene lookup returns CDR1 SGHVS and CDR2 FQNEAQ. The CDR3 spans 18 residues. Written as DNA, the CDR3 is TGTGCCAGCAGCTTAGTGGCTAGCTCCTCCCCGAGCTCCTACGAGCAGTACTTC. Protein: CASSLVASSSPSSYEQYF. The full variable domain, with the rest looked up from reference TRBV7-8 and TRBJ2-7, is GAGVSQSPRYKVAKRGQDVALRCDPISGHVSLFWYQQALGQGPEFLTYFQNEAQLDKSGLPSDRFFAERPEGSVSTLKIQRTQQEDSAVYLCASSLVASSSPSSYEQYFGPGTRLTVT.

Ten or more counts support this clonotype. The rearrangement joins TRBV7-9 to TRBJ1-1; D possibly corresponds to TRBD1 (6 bases). The V end was cut by 1 base, the J end by 7 bases, with 13 bases between. Germline lookup yields CDR1 SEHNR and CDR2 FQNEAQ (reference sequence). The length of the CDR3 is 14 residues. This CDR3 reads CASSLGAYRVEAFF. DNA of the CDR3: TGTGCCAGCAGCTTAGGGGCCTACAGGGTTGAAGCTTTCTTT.

This clonotype was seen repeatedly, ten times or more. The rearrangement uses TRBV21-1 and TRBJ1-2. TRBV21-1 is deemed a pseudogene. The CDR3 runs 11 residues. The CDR3 coding sequence is TGTGCCAGCAGCAAATGTAGCGGCTACACCTTC. Protein product: CASSKCSGYTF.

The chain recombines TRBV3-1 with TRBJ2-1; 8 bases fit TRBD2. The germline gives CDR1 LGHDT, CDR2 YNNKEL (reference sequence). The CDR3 runs 18 residues. With V trimmed by 0 bases and J by 3 bases, 10 bases remained unmatched. In nucleotides, the CDR3 is TGTGCCAGCAGCCAAGATGATGGAGCGGGAGCGTTCTACAATGAGCAGTTCTTC. As protein: CASSQDDGAGAFYNEQFF.

This clonotype was found many times. The chain has TRBV28 and TRBJ1-5; D uncertain. This CDR3 region has 15 residues. Germline CDR1 and CDR2: MDHEN and SYDVKM. Trimming left V 6 bases short and J 4 bases short, with 16 bases between. CDR3 loop: CASSRGHGPNQPQHF. As DNA, the CDR3 is TGTGCCAGCAGCCGCGGGCACGGACCTAATCAGCCCCAGCATTTT.

This clonotype was seen ten or more times. The chain carries TRBV18 and TRBJ1-1, with D hard to call. V lost 3 bases and J lost 6, with 17 bases in between. The CDR3 runs to 15 residues. Germline V gene lookup returns CDR1 KGHSH and CDR2 LQKENI. The CDR3 here is CASSPIRDQSAEAFF. The CDR3 nucleotides read TGTGCCAGCTCACCGATTCGAGACCAGAGCGCTGAAGCTTTCTTT.

CDR3 sequence reads: CSARSDSGSADTQYF. In nucleotides, the CDR3 is TGCAGTGCTAGATCGGATAGCGGGAGCGCAGATACGCAGTATTTT. The chain recombines TRBV20-1 with TRBJ2-3, with 9 bases matching TRBD2. The CDR3 loop spans 15 amino acids. The trim removed 2 bases at V and 4 bases at J, leaving 7 bases unmatched. Germline V gives CDR1 DFQATT, CDR2 SNEGSKA (reference sequence).

This clonotype was observed many times. The V and J genes are TRBV12-3 or TRBV12-4 and TRBJ1-1; D unresolved. The CDR3 is 13 residues long. Trimming left V 7 bases short and J 4 bases short, with 13 bases between. The CDR3 sequence: CASTSQEGTEAFF. For the CDR3, the DNA is TGTGCCAGCACCTCTCAGGAGGGCACTGAAGCTTTCTTT.

V usage is TRBV20-1 and J usage is TRBJ1-2; TRBD1 might be the D (5 bases). Germline loops: CDR1 DFQATT, CDR2 SNEGSKA (reference sequence). The CDR3 has 17 residues. The ends were cut back, 6 bases at V and 2 bases at J, with 25 bases in the middle. CDR3 sequence (DNA): TGCAGTGCCCGGGGCCGGGCCAGTGGATCGTCGAACTATGGCTACACCTTC. Translation: CSARGRASGSSNYGYTF.

The chain recombines TRBV5-5 with TRBJ2-1, with D perhaps TRBD1 (5 bases). V lost 2 bases and J lost 5, with 20 bases in between. The CDR3 sequence is 17 residues long. Germline loops: CDR1 SGHKS, CDR2 YYEKEE (reference sequence). Here the CDR3 reads CASSLDPLAGPHNEQFF. CDR3 sequence (DNA): TGTGCCAGCAGCTTAGACCCGTTGGCAGGGCCTCACAATGAGCAGTTCTTC.

This clonotype has at least ten counts. J is TRBJ2-7 and V is TRBV28; 7 positions match TRBD1. V gave up 5 bases and J gave up 3 bases; unmatched junction bases: 16. The length of the CDR3 is 17 residues. Germline CDR1 is MDHEN and CDR2 is SYDVKM. In DNA, the CDR3 is TGTGCCAGCAGTGCGATCCAGGGGGTCCGTACCAACTACGAGCAGTACTTC. Encoded protein: CASSAIQGVRTNYEQYF.

This chain uses TRBV3-1 with TRBJ2-2; 7 bases are shared with TRBD1. CDR3 length: 16 residues. Germline V gene lookup returns CDR1 LGHDT and CDR2 YNNKEL (reference sequence). V gave up 4 bases and J gave up 4 bases; unmatched junction bases: 9. Written as DNA, the CDR3 is TGTGCCAGCAGCCGGAATCCGGGACAGCGCACCGGGGAGCTGTTTTTT. Amino acid sequence: CASSRNPGQRTGELFF.

This clonotype came up many times. This rearrangement joins TRBV20-1 to TRBJ1-6, with a tentative D call TRBD1 (5 bases). Trimming pared 1 base from V and 7 bases from J, leaving 8 bases between. This CDR3 is built from 13 residues. Germline V gene lookup returns CDR1 DFQATT and CDR2 SNEGSKA (reference sequence). In DNA form, the CDR3 reads TGCAGTGCTAGAGTGACAGCAAATTCACCCCTCCACTTT. Its protein product is CSARVTANSPLHF.

This clonotype appeared a single time. This sequence joins TRBV7-2 and TRBJ2-5; D perhaps matches TRBD2 (5 bases). The V gene lost 3 bases and the J gene lost 6 bases, with 14 bases spanning the gap. Per germline, CDR1 SGHTA and CDR2 FQGNSA. The CDR3 has 14 amino acids. CDR3 in amino acids: CASSLFVPGKTQYF. For the CDR3, the DNA is TGTGCCAGCAGCTTGTTCGTGCCGGGGAAGACCCAGTACTTC.

This clonotype has a count of ten or more. The rearrangement uses TRBV6-1 and TRBJ2-1; D may be TRBD2 (5 bases). V shed 5 bases and J shed 7 bases, with 15 bases lying between them. CDR3 length: 14 residues. Per germline, CDR1 MNHNS and CDR2 SASEGT. CDR3 nucleotide sequence: TGTGCCAGCAGTCCCCACTCCTCGGGAAATGAGCAGTTCTTC. Translated, it gives CASSPHSSGNEQFF.

This chain uses TRBV12-3 or TRBV12-4 with TRBJ2-5; tentatively, D is TRBD2 (5 bases). The CDR3 is 15 residues long. The V end lost 2 bases, the J end lost 1 base, and 11 bases lay between the germline ends. The CDR3 bases are TGTGCCAGCAGTTTACGGGATGCTATCCAAGAGACCCAGTACTTC. Amino acids: CASSLRDAIQETQYF.

This clonotype appeared many times. The rearrangement links TRBV11-2 to TRBJ2-5, with unresolved D. This CDR3 has 13 amino acids. The germline CDR1 and CDR2 sequences are SGHAT and FQNNGV. The V end was cut by 5 bases, the J end by 2 bases, with 9 bases between. CDR3 bases: TGTGCCAGCAGCCGGGCAGTACAAGAGACCCAGTACTTC. The encoded protein is CASSRAVQETQYF.

The CDR3 loop reads CSVVKRLYQETQYF. The CDR3 DNA reads TGCAGCGTTGTCAAGCGCCTGTACCAAGAGACCCAGTACTTC. V is TRBV29-1 and J is TRBJ2-5; D unresolved. The CDR3 extends over 14 amino acids. Germline CDR1 reads SQVTM; CDR2 reads ANQGSEA. The germline V and J ends were trimmed by 4 bases and 0 bases, with 12 bases remaining between them.

This clonotype came up many times. The V gene is TRBV7-3, the J gene TRBJ2-1; D remains ambiguous. CDR3 length: 14 residues. Germline lookup yields CDR1 SGHTA and CDR2 FQGTGA. With 0 bases removed from V and 7 bases from J, the gap between germline ends came to 10 bases. In DNA, the CDR3 is TGTGCCAGCAGCTTAACTAGCAGTGGGAATGAGCAGTTCTTC. This gives the protein CASSLTSSGNEQFF.

The rearrangement links TRBV5-1 to TRBJ2-3, with 7 bases lining up with TRBD1. The trim removed 4 bases at V and 2 bases at J, leaving 4 bases unmatched. Looked up from germline, CDR1 is SGHRS and CDR2 is YFSETQ. The CDR3 is 14 amino acids. CDR3 sequence reads: CASSHDRDTDTQYF. The CDR3 nucleotides are TGCGCCAGCAGCCACGACAGGGACACAGATACGCAGTATTTT.

The V call is TRBV27, the J call TRBJ1-2; a weak D match, TRBD1 (6 bases). The germline V gene encodes CDR1 MNHEY and CDR2 SMNVEV (reference sequence). The V end lost 3 bases, the J end lost 14 bases, and 22 bases lay between the germline ends. This CDR3 has 14 residues. The CDR3 nucleotides read TGTGCCAGCAGTTTCGGTGGGAACAGGGCCGACTTTACCTTC. Its translation is CASSFGGNRADFTF.